This entry lists 29 T cell receptor beta chains sequenced from one sample in a study of OX40 agonist ivuxolimab in advanced cancers. Repertoires were generated with immunoSEQ multiplex PCR, while TCRdb's copy carries only in-frame clones and drops some. Here the sample spans around 15,000 clones, 80% being singletons. The sequences come from CD4+ or CD8+ T cells sorted from blood, collected in a trial of the OX40 agonist ivuxolimab. Receptor source: an adult with an advanced solid tumor such as melanoma, head and neck, liver or kidney cancer.

This chain joins TRBV7-9 and TRBJ2-1, with 9 bases aligning to TRBD2. J lost 5 bases, V lost 5 bases, and 10 bases had no gene match. CDR1 is SEHNR and CDR2 is FQNEAQ in the germline V gene (reference sequence). The CDR3 is 16 amino acids. The CDR3 DNA is TGTGCCAGCAGCCCCCTCAGCGGGAGGAAAAACAATGAGCAGTTCTTC. Translation: CASSPLSGRKNNEQFF.

The chain carries TRBV27 and TRBJ2-7, with D perhaps matching TRBD1 (5 bases). The CDR3 runs to 15 residues. The V and J ends lost 0 bases and 3 bases respectively, with 12 bases between them. Germline lookup yields CDR1 MNHEY and CDR2 SMNVEV (reference sequence). The CDR3 DNA reads as TGTGCCAGCAGTTTATCCCCGACAGAGATCTACGAGCAGTACTTC. Its protein is CASSLSPTEIYEQYF.

V gene TRBV7-2 combines with J gene TRBJ1-3; D remains unclear. Germline CDR1 reads SGHTA; CDR2 reads FQGNSA. The V end was cut by 1 base, the J end by 1 base, with 5 bases between. The CDR3 length is 14 residues. CDR3 residues: CASSLVGSGNTIYF. The CDR3 DNA reads as TGTGCCAGCAGCTTAGTTGGGTCTGGAAACACCATATATTTT.

The chain recombines TRBV29-1 with TRBJ2-2; D is perhaps TRBD2 (5 bases). Germline V lookup: CDR1 SQVTM, CDR2 ANQGSEA. Trimming shortened V by 6 bases and J by 1 base, and 9 bases separated the two germline ends. The CDR3 loop spans 13 amino acids. In DNA, the CDR3 is TGCAGCGTCGGGAAGGGGAACACCGGGGAGCTGTTTTTT. As protein: CSVGKGNTGELFF.

The chain links TRBV10-2 to TRBJ2-7; D remains ambiguous. The CDR3 totals 13 residues. V lost 9 bases and J 6 bases, leaving 18 bases between the germline ends. Per the germline V gene, CDR1 is WSHSY and CDR2 is SAAADI. CDR3 coding DNA: TGCGCCAGTTTCTCAGACCCCGCGGCCGAGCAGTACTTC. It yields the protein CASFSDPAAEQYF.

The genes are TRBV7-2 and TRBJ1-5; D may be TRBD1 (6 bases). CDR1 is SGHTA and CDR2 is FQGNSA in the germline V gene. The CDR3 extends over 18 amino acids. Trimming stripped 4 bases from V and 0 bases from J, with 19 bases between. The CDR3 spells CASSWARGPDYSNQPQHF. The CDR3 DNA reads as TGTGCCAGCAGCTGGGCGCGGGGGCCTGATTATAGCAATCAGCCCCAGCATTTT.

This clone was seen more than once but under ten times. This sequence joins TRBV27 and TRBJ1-3; D is possibly TRBD1 (5 bases). CDR3 size: 16 residues. Trimming removed 5 bases at V and 0 bases at J, with 14 bases between. The germline V gene has CDR1 MNHEY and CDR2 SMNVEV (reference sequence). CDR3 nucleotides: TGTGCCAGCAGTATGAAGGAGGGGTCCTCTGGAAACACCATATATTTT. Protein product: CASSMKEGSSGNTIYF.

A single count supports this clone. The genes are TRBV5-1 and TRBJ2-1, with a possible D match to TRBD1 (5 bases). This CDR3 is 11 amino acids long. Trimming cost V 4 bases and J 9 bases, with 8 bases left between them. The germline CDR1 and CDR2 sequences are SGHRS and YFSETQ. CDR3 nucleotide sequence: TGCGCCAGCAGCCTTCAGGGTGAGCAGTTCTTC. Translated, it gives CASSLQGEQFF. Filled out from reference TRBV5-1 and TRBJ2-1, the complete variable domain reads KAGVTQTPRYLIKTRGQQVTLSCSPISGHRSVSWYQQTPGQGLQFLFEYFSETQRNKGNFPGRFSGRQFSNSRSEMNVSTLELGDSALYLCASSLQGEQFFGPGTRLTVL.

The CDR3 nucleotides read TGTGCCAGCAGCTTCAGGAACACTGAAGCTTTCTTT. Its translation: CASSFRNTEAFF. V is TRBV13 and J is TRBJ1-1; D ambiguous. CDR1 and CDR2 from the germline V gene are PRHDT and FYEKMQ (reference sequence). The CDR3 runs 12 residues. Between the trimmed V and J ends, which lost 3 bases and 1 base, there was a span of 3 bases. Full variable domain (rest looked up from reference TRBV13 and TRBJ1-1): AAGVIQSPRHLIKEKRETATLKCYPIPRHDTVYWYQQGPGQDPQFLISFYEKMQSDKGSIPDRFSAQQFSDYHSELNMSSLELGDSALYFCASSFRNTEAFFGQGTRLTVV.

As regards this clone: The likely explanation is a read error, given a far larger clone one base away. Additional DNA sequences in this sample encode the identical CDR3. This sequence joins TRBV30 and TRBJ1-3; maybe TRBD1 (5 bases). The germline CDR1 and CDR2 sequences are GTSNPN and SVGIG (reference sequence). The V and J ends lost 3 bases and 8 bases respectively, with 20 bases between them. There are 15 residues in the CDR3. CDR3 loop: CAWSGTGGRVDTIYF. Here the CDR3 DNA reads TGTGCCTGGAGCGGCACGGGGGGAAGGGTCGACACCATATATTTT.

CDR3 residues: CAISEGREVEQYF. CDR3 DNA: TGTGCCATCAGTGAGGGCAGGGAGGTCGAGCAGTACTTC. The chain recombines TRBV10-3 with TRBJ2-7; D may be TRBD2 (6 bases). The CDR3 runs to 13 residues. Germline V gene sequence: CDR1 ENHRY, CDR2 SYGVKD. Trimming removed 2 bases from V and 6 bases from J, with 11 bases in between.

V gene TRBV4-1 combines with J gene TRBJ2-7, with D unresolved. The CDR3 length is 15 residues. From germline, CDR1 is MGHRA and CDR2 YSYEKL. Trimming took off 0 bases at V and 1 base at J, with 10 bases between the two ends. CDR3: CASSQDAYNSYEQYF. CDR3 DNA: TGCGCCAGCAGCCAAGATGCTTACAATTCCTACGAGCAGTACTTC.

The V gene is TRBV14, the J gene TRBJ1-1; TRBD1 aligns across 9 bases. The V gene end was trimmed by 7 bases and the J gene end by 6 bases; junction bases not matched to a gene: 3. The CDR3 is 12 residues long. Germline V gives CDR1 SGHDN, CDR2 FVKESK. This CDR3 reads CASNTGGAEAFF. In nucleotides, the CDR3 is TGTGCCAGCAACACAGGGGGCGCTGAAGCTTTCTTT.

The V call is TRBV2, the J call TRBJ2-3; D unclear. The CDR3 sequence is 16 residues long. The V end lost 4 bases, the J end lost 0 bases, and 14 bases lay between the germline ends. Germline CDR1 is SNHLY and CDR2 is FYNNEI. The CDR3 spells CASSGPPPSSTDTQYF. In DNA form, the CDR3 reads TGTGCCAGCAGTGGGCCCCCCCCGTCTAGCACAGATACGCAGTATTTT.

This chain connects TRBV6-6 to TRBJ2-6, with TRBD1 matching over 7 bases. From germline, CDR1 is MNHNY and CDR2 SVGAGI (reference sequence). This CDR3 contains 14 residues. The ends lost 8 bases at V and 3 bases at J; junction bases unmatched: 4. DNA for the CDR3: TGTGCCAGCTATACAGGGGTTGGGGCCAACGTCCTGACTTTC. Encoded protein: CASYTGVGANVLTF.

By proportion, this clone is medium-sized. The chain recombines TRBV9 with TRBJ1-1, with D unclear. CDR3 length: 17 residues. V lost 0 bases and J 1 base, leaving 16 bases between the germline ends. CDR1 SGDLS and CDR2 YYNGEE come from the germline V gene. CDR3 region: CASSVGSTVEPNTEAFF. CDR3 nucleotide sequence: TGTGCCAGCAGCGTAGGGTCCACGGTCGAACCGAACACTGAAGCTTTCTTT. The entire variable domain, with the rest obtained from reference TRBV9 and TRBJ1-1, is as follows: DSGVTQTPKHLITATGQRVTLRCSPRSGDLSVYWYQQSLDQGLQFLIQYYNGEERAKGNILERFSAQQFPDLHSELNLSSLELGDSALYFCASSVGSTVEPNTEAFFGQGTRLTVV.

The chain employs TRBV6-1 and TRBJ2-2; D unclear. Trimming removed 2 bases from V and 3 bases from J, with 4 bases in between. Germline V lookup: CDR1 MNHNS, CDR2 SASEGT. This CDR3 spans 13 amino acids. As DNA, the CDR3 is TGTGCCAGCAGTGAAAAGGACACCGGGGAGCTGTTTTTT. It encodes CASSEKDTGELFF.

The chain combines TRBV7-9 with TRBJ1-2; 8 bases match TRBD1. The CDR3 sequence is 15 residues long. The germline V gene encodes CDR1 SEHNR and CDR2 FQNEAQ (reference sequence). V lost 1 base, J lost 0 bases, and 1 base stayed unmatched. CDR3 loop: CASSLGTGTNYGYTF. CDR3 nucleotide sequence: TGTGCCAGCAGCTTAGGGACAGGGACTAACTATGGCTACACCTTC.

The chain has TRBV7-9 and TRBJ2-3; TRBD2 agrees at 11 bases. Germline CDR1 is SEHNR and CDR2 is FQNEAQ (reference sequence). The CDR3 runs 17 residues. V shed 5 bases, J shed 5 bases, and the junction held 12 bases outside the gene matches. Here the CDR3 reads CASSPRPTSGRQDTQYF. The CDR3 DNA reads TGTGCCAGCAGCCCTCGCCCTACTAGCGGGAGACAAGATACGCAGTATTTT.

The chain recombines TRBV13 with TRBJ1-1; D uncertain. V was clipped by 2 bases and J by 1 base, with 17 bases between them. The CDR3 runs to 17 residues. The germline V gene encodes CDR1 PRHDT and CDR2 FYEKMQ (reference sequence). CDR3 nucleotides: TGTGCCAGCAGCTTATCCCACAGTCCCCCGGAGAACACTGAAGCTTTCTTT. Protein product: CASSLSHSPPENTEAFF. Supplemented by reference TRBV13 and TRBJ1-1, the full variable domain reads AAGVIQSPRHLIKEKRETATLKCYPIPRHDTVYWYQQGPGQDPQFLISFYEKMQSDKGSIPDRFSAQQFSDYHSELNMSSLELGDSALYFCASSLSHSPPENTEAFFGQGTRLTVV.

By sample share, this clone is medium-sized (0.01 to 0.1%). The chain is built from TRBV5-6 and TRBJ2-3; 10 bases map to TRBD1. Germline lookup yields CDR1 SGHDT and CDR2 YYEEEE. Germline trimming cut 3 bases from V and 2 bases from J; bases unmatched to any gene: 9. This CDR3 contains 17 residues. In DNA form, the CDR3 reads TGTGCCAGCAGCTCCCGAGGACAGGGGGAAATCACAGATACGCAGTATTTT. Residues: CASSSRGQGEITDTQYF.

This sequence joins TRBV5-4 and TRBJ1-1; D is undetermined. V lost 0 bases, J lost 4 bases, and 1 base lay in between. There are 11 residues in the CDR3. Germline CDR1 is SGHNT and CDR2 is YYREEE (reference sequence). The CDR3 here is CASSLATEAFF. Here the CDR3 DNA reads TGTGCCAGCAGCTTGGCCACTGAAGCTTTCTTT.

Judged by abundance, this clone is medium-sized. The J gene is TRBJ2-7, the V gene TRBV4-1; D not certain. V was clipped by 3 bases and J by 2 bases, with 11 bases between them. Germline assignment: CDR1 MGHRA and CDR2 YSYEKL. The CDR3 consists of 14 residues. The CDR3 DNA reads as TGCGCCAGCAGCCATAATACACGGACCTACGAGCAGTACTTC. It translates to CASSHNTRTYEQYF.

The rearrangement joins TRBV7-2 to TRBJ2-1; D is perhaps TRBD1 (6 bases). Germline CDR1 is SGHTA and CDR2 is FQGNSA. CDR3 length equals 15 residues. V lost 6 bases to trimming and J lost 8 bases, with 20 bases between them. The CDR3 loop reads CASSFFPGQRYEQFF. CDR3 DNA sequence: TGTGCCAGCAGTTTCTTCCCCGGACAGCGATATGAGCAGTTCTTC.

The V gene is TRBV2, the J gene TRBJ2-1, with TRBD2 as a possible D gene (6 bases). Trimming took 6 bases from V and 5 from J, leaving 17 bases between them. The CDR3 length is 15 residues. Germline CDR1 and CDR2: SNHLY and FYNNEI. CDR3 protein: CASREGRHWDNEQFF. The CDR3 coding sequence is TGTGCCAGCAGGGAGGGACGTCATTGGGACAATGAGCAGTTCTTC.

V is TRBV6-5 and J is TRBJ2-7, with 10 positions matching TRBD1. This CDR3 region has 14 residues. CDR1 is MNHEY and CDR2 is SVGAGI in the germline V gene. V shed 6 bases, J shed 4 bases, and the junction held 6 bases outside the gene matches. The CDR3: CASREGQGVYEQYF. The CDR3 DNA reads TGTGCCAGCAGGGAAGGACAGGGGGTTTACGAGCAGTACTTC.

The rearrangement uses TRBV6-4 and TRBJ2-1, with 7 bases that match TRBD2. V was clipped by 0 bases and J by 9 bases; unmatched bases: 5. The CDR3 contains 14 residues. Germline V lookup: CDR1 MRHNA, CDR2 SNTAGT. This CDR3 reads CASSDSAGVSEQFF. DNA for the CDR3: TGTGCCAGCAGTGACTCGGCGGGGGTCAGTGAGCAGTTCTTC.

The V gene is TRBV6-1, the J gene TRBJ1-2; D is unclear. The CDR3 runs to 12 residues. V was clipped by 7 bases and J by 8 bases, with 14 bases between them. CDR1 is MNHNS, CDR2 SASEGT, per germline. In DNA form, the CDR3 reads TGTGCCAGCACCGAGGAGGGTTGGGGCTACACCTTC. Protein product: CASTEEGWGYTF.

This sequence joins TRBV7-9 and TRBJ1-2; 11 positions agree with TRBD1. CDR3 size: 17 residues. The ends lost 5 bases at V and 6 bases at J; junction bases unmatched: 14. Germline V gene data show CDR1 as SEHNR and CDR2 as FQNEAQ (reference sequence). CDR3 coding DNA: TGTGCCAGCAGCCTAGGGACAGGGGGAAACAAGGCCCATGGCTACACCTTC. It specifies CASSLGTGGNKAHGYTF.